The 5 T cell receptor beta chains in this list originate from one sample, sequenced in a study of blood T cell repertoires in COVID-19. The data were produced by immunoSEQ multiplex PCR, yet TCRdb's version contains in-frame clones alone and is incomplete. Of 150,000 to 160,000 clones in the sample, approximately 92% were seen once. Specimen: peripheral blood. The receptor source for this set is a middle-aged woman with acute or convalescent COVID-19.

This chain uses TRBV3-1 (or the pseudogene TRBV3-2) with TRBJ2-7; TRBD2 matches 14 bases. With 2 bases clipped from V and 7 bases from J, the junction kept 7 bases outside the gene matches. Germline V gene data show CDR1 as LGHDT and CDR2 as YNNKEL (reference sequence). The length of the CDR3 is 16 residues. CDR3 region: CASSQQWTSGRWEQYF. The CDR3 DNA sequence: TGTGCCAGCAGCCAACAGTGGACTAGCGGGAGGTGGGAGCAGTACTTC.

The J gene is TRBJ1-1, the V gene TRBV11-2, with D possibly matching TRBD1 (5 bases). This CDR3 has 15 residues. Germline lookup yields CDR1 SGHAT and CDR2 FQNNGV. Trimming took 5 bases from V and 0 from J, leaving 13 bases between them. The CDR3 DNA sequence: TGTGCCAGCAGCGGACACAGAGCCATGAACACTGAAGCTTTCTTT. Encoded protein: CASSGHRAMNTEAFF.

This clone was picked up a small number of times. V and J are TRBV5-1 and TRBJ2-7; no definite D call. Per the germline V gene, CDR1 is SGHRS and CDR2 is YFSETQ. This CDR3 has 14 residues. V lost 0 bases, J lost 1 base, and 8 bases lay in between. This chain's CDR3 is CASSLGAGSYEQYF. CDR3 in DNA: TGCGCCAGCAGCTTGGGGGCCGGATCCTACGAGCAGTACTTC.

This rearrangement joins TRBV2 to TRBJ1-2, with 9 bases fitting TRBD1. This CDR3 contains 15 residues. Germline loops: CDR1 SNHLY, CDR2 FYNNEI. J gave up 4 bases and V 10 bases, and 13 bases lay outside the gene matches. The CDR3 region is CATNVQDRGGYGYTF. The CDR3 coding sequence is TGTGCCACCAACGTCCAGGACAGGGGAGGCTATGGCTACACCTTC.

The chain carries TRBV5-4 and TRBJ2-3, with D perhaps matching TRBD1 (6 bases). CDR3 length: 16 residues. The V gene's germline CDR1 is SGHNT and CDR2 YYREEE (reference sequence). Trimming cost V 3 bases and J 2 bases, with 16 bases left between them. The CDR3 DNA reads TGTGCCAGCAGCTCGAACAGGGCTTTTCCCACAGATACGCAGTATTTT. This codes for CASSSNRAFPTDTQYF.